The TCR beta chain under discussion was sequenced for a study of graft-versus-host responses after intestinal transplantation. Whole-study context: Recipients received multivisceral, liver-intestinal, or isolated intestinal transplants. Among the recipients, all got anti-thymocyte globulin induction and then tacrolimus and steroids for 2 to 3 years.

Concerning this clone itself: Its matching antigen is unknown.

The method was immunoSEQ multiplex PCR; TCRdb's version includes in-frame clones alone and lacks a portion of them. The data contain under 95,000 clones, about four fifths of them seen just once; the ten biggest clones take up 0.65% to 0.85%. Germline CDR1 reads SGHRS; CDR2 reads YFSETQ. This CDR3 comprises 15 residues. V shed 4 bases, J shed 4 bases, and the junction held 6 bases outside the gene matches. Regarding the study as a whole: Investigators detected GvH clones in recipient marrow, with some emerging earlier in ileum or blood. The highest levels of circulating GvH clones went along with early declines in HvG clones after transplant.

Sequenced material: unstimulated CD4+ T cells sorted from spleen or lymph node cells, taken before intestinal transplant. This TCR derives from a human donor who received an intestinal transplant. This chain joins TRBV5-1 and TRBJ2-1; 9 nucleotides match TRBD2. For the CDR3, the DNA is TGCGCCAGCAGCGGGAGCGGGGGGATATACAATGAGCAGTTCTTC. It codes for CASSGSGGIYNEQFF. The full variable domain, with the rest looked up from reference TRBV5-1 and TRBJ2-1, is KAGVTQTPRYLIKTRGQQVTLSCSPISGHRSVSWYQQTPGQGLQFLFEYFSETQRNKGNFPGRFSGRQFSNSRSEMNVSTLELGDSALYLCASSGSGGIYNEQFFGPGTRLTVL.